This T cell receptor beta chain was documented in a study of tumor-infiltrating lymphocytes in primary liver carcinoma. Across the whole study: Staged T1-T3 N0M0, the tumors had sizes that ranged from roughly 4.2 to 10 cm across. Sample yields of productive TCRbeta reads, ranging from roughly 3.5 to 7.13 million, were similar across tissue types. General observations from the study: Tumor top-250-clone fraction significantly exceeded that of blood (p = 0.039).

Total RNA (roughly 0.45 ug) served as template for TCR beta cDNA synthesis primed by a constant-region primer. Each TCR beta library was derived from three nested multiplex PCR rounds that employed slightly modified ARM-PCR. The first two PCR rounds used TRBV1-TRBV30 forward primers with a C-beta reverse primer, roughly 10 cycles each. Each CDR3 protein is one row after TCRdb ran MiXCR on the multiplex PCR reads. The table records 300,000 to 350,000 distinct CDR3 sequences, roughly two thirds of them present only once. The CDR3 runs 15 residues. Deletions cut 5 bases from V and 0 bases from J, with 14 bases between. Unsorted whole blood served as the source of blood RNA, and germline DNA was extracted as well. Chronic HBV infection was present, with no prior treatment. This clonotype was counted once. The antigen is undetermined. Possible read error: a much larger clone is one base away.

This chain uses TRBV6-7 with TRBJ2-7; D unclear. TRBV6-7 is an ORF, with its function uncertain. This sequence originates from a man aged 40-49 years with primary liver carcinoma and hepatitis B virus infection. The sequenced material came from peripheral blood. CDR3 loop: CASSDQIDSSYEQYF. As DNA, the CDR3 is TGTGCCAGCAGTGATCAGATCGATAGCTCCTACGAGCAGTACTTC.